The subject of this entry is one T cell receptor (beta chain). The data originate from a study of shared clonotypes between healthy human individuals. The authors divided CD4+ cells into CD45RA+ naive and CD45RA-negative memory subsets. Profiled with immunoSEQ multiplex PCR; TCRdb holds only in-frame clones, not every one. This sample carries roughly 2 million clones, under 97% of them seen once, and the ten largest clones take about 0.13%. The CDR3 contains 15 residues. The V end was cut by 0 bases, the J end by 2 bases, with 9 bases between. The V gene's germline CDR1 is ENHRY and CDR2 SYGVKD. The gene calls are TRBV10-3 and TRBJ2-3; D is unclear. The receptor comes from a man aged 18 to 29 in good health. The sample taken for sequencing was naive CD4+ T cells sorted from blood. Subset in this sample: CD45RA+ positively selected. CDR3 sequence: CAISESLGYTDTQYF. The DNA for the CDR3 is TGTGCCATCAGTGAGTCCTTAGGGTACACAGATACGCAGTATTTT.